This TCR beta chain was observed in a study of T cell responses to AZD1222 COVID-19 vaccine. Study findings and constraints: Donors in the cohort were predominantly white British and more often female, and clonal diversity was possibly underestimated. At study baseline, merely about 6 AZD1222 recipients were seropositive. Spike-specific TCR breadth and depth grew following two AZD1222 doses.

A word on this clone: Its specificity is not known.

This table comes from immunoSEQ multiplex PCR, and its TCRdb copy is limited to in-frame clones, with some not included. The table has under 200,000 clones, approximately 92% seen once; the top ten hold around 3.6%. Germline assignment: CDR1 KGHSH and CDR2 LQKENI. Trimming took off 2 bases at V and 0 bases at J, with 5 bases between the two ends. The CDR3 length is 13 residues. The clonotype originates from an adult who received the MenACWY meningococcal vaccine as a control. The chain links TRBV18 to TRBJ2-7; D not resolved. This specimen consisted of peripheral blood, obtained 28 days after the second dose of the MenACWY control vaccine. The CDR3 sequence: CASSPDNSYEQYF. The CDR3, as DNA: TGTGCCAGCTCACCAGACAACTCCTACGAGCAGTACTTC.